These T cell receptor beta chains were read from a single sample in a study of T cell repertoires in cytomegalovirus infection. TCRdb analysed the reads with MiXCR anew, one entry per CDR3 protein. The sample records about 450,000 distinct CDR3 sequences, roughly 30% being singletons. The sample comprised PBMCs. Every receptor here comes from a human donor in good health (CMV status not recorded). Some clones in this sample may be carry-over from other donors' samples. CDR3s include the opening cysteine and the closing phenylalanine or tryptophan. Fields, in order: CDR3 DNA, CDR3 protein, clone size, J gene, D gene, V gene. D genes are given only for firm matches. Rows may omit the clone size; those that give it use once, few, many or a size class.

cdr3_nt: TGTGCCAGCAGCCATTCCCCTACCGCCTTGAAAGAGACCCAGTACTTC; cdr3_aa: CASSHSPTALKETQYF; clone_size: few; j_call: TRBJ2-5; d_call: -; v_call: TRBV11-3
cdr3_nt: TGTGCCACCAGCAGAAGAGGGACATCAAGAAACACCATATATTTT; cdr3_aa: CATSRRGTSRNTIYF; clone_size: -; j_call: TRBJ1-3; d_call: -; v_call: TRBV15
cdr3_nt: TGTGCCAGTAGTACCGGGACTAGCAATGAGCAGTTCTTC; cdr3_aa: CASSTGTSNEQFF; clone_size: -; j_call: TRBJ2-1; d_call: TRBD2; v_call: TRBV19
cdr3_nt: TGTGCCAGCATTCAGTCGACAGGGAGTTCTGGCTACACCTTC; cdr3_aa: CASIQSTGSSGYTF; clone_size: few; j_call: TRBJ1-2; d_call: TRBD1; v_call: TRBV6-2/TRBV6-3
cdr3_nt: TGTGCCAGCCGTACCGCGACAGGGCGTATGAACACTGAAGCTTTCTTT; cdr3_aa: CASRTATGRMNTEAFF; clone_size: -; j_call: TRBJ1-1; d_call: TRBD1; v_call: TRBV6-1
cdr3_nt: TGTGCCAGTAGTTCCGGGACACCGAACACCGGGGAGCTGTTTTTT; cdr3_aa: CASSSGTPNTGELFF; clone_size: many; j_call: TRBJ2-2; d_call: -; v_call: TRBV19
cdr3_nt: TGTGCCAGCAGCTTCGCTAGCGGGGGGACCTACGAGCAGTACTTC; cdr3_aa: CASSFASGGTYEQYF; clone_size: -; j_call: TRBJ2-7; d_call: TRBD2; v_call: TRBV5-4
cdr3_nt: TGCGCCAGCAGCCACAGGGTCCGCGAAAAACTGTTTTTT; cdr3_aa: CASSHRVREKLFF; clone_size: -; j_call: TRBJ1-4; d_call: -; v_call: TRBV4-1
cdr3_nt: TGTGCCAGCAGCCCCTCTGGGGGCAGAGATACGCAGTATTTT; cdr3_aa: CASSPSGGRDTQYF; clone_size: many; j_call: TRBJ2-3; d_call: -; v_call: TRBV7-9
cdr3_nt: TGTGCCAGCAACCCGGGACTAGCGACCGAGCAGTACTTC; cdr3_aa: CASNPGLATEQYF; clone_size: few; j_call: TRBJ2-7; d_call: TRBD2; v_call: TRBV6-2/TRBV6-3
cdr3_nt: TGTGCCAGTAGTATACGGGACAGGGCTGGACTGGCTGGCTACACCTTC; cdr3_aa: CASSIRDRAGLAGYTF; clone_size: once; j_call: TRBJ1-2; d_call: TRBD1; v_call: TRBV19
cdr3_nt: TGTGCCAGCAGTTCCCCAGCGGGCACTGAAGCTTTCTTT; cdr3_aa: CASSSPAGTEAFF; clone_size: -; j_call: TRBJ1-1; d_call: -; v_call: TRBV27
cdr3_nt: TGTGCCACCAGTGACCCTGGACTAGCGGGGAGCTCCTACAATGAGCAGTTCTTC; cdr3_aa: CATSDPGLAGSSYNEQFF; clone_size: -; j_call: TRBJ2-1; d_call: TRBD2; v_call: TRBV24-1
cdr3_nt: TGTGCCAGCAGCCAGGCCATCCCCCCCTACGAGCAGTACTTC; cdr3_aa: CASSQAIPPYEQYF; clone_size: -; j_call: TRBJ2-7; d_call: -; v_call: TRBV3-1
cdr3_nt: TGCAGTGCCTCGCCGGGACAGACGCTTAACTATGGCTACACCTTC; cdr3_aa: CSASPGQTLNYGYTF; clone_size: few; j_call: TRBJ1-2; d_call: TRBD1; v_call: TRBV20-1
cdr3_nt: TGTGCCAGTAGTGCTGGACGGACCCGGCCCGTCGAAGCTTTCTTT; cdr3_aa: CASSAGRTRPVEAFF; clone_size: -; j_call: TRBJ1-1; d_call: -; v_call: TRBV19
cdr3_nt: TGTGCCACCGGCCGGGACTTCTTTAATTCACCCCTCCACTTT; cdr3_aa: CATGRDFFNSPLHF; clone_size: -; j_call: TRBJ1-6; d_call: -; v_call: TRBV19
cdr3_nt: TGCAGTGCTAGAGGCCACGGCTTTAATGAAAAACTGTTTTTT; cdr3_aa: CSARGHGFNEKLFF; clone_size: -; j_call: TRBJ1-4; d_call: -; v_call: TRBV20-1
cdr3_nt: TGTGCCAGCAGCCTCCACCCGGGGACAGATACGCAGTATTTT; cdr3_aa: CASSLHPGTDTQYF; clone_size: few; j_call: TRBJ2-3; d_call: -; v_call: TRBV11-2
cdr3_nt: TGTGCCAGCAGCTTAGGCGGGGGGGCGAACACCGGGGAGCTGTTTTTT; cdr3_aa: CASSLGGGANTGELFF; clone_size: many; j_call: TRBJ2-2; d_call: TRBD2; v_call: TRBV7-3
cdr3_nt: TGTGCCAGCAGTTTCCTGCAGGGATCCGGCGAGCAGTACTTC; cdr3_aa: CASSFLQGSGEQYF; clone_size: many; j_call: TRBJ2-7; d_call: -; v_call: TRBV28
cdr3_nt: TGCGCCAGCAGCCCGTTAGTAAGCTCTGGGGCCAACGTCCTGACTTTC; cdr3_aa: CASSPLVSSGANVLTF; clone_size: many; j_call: TRBJ2-6; d_call: -; v_call: TRBV4-1
cdr3_nt: TGTGCCATCAGTGCGGAGCTAGCCCAGCTGGATACGCAGTATTTT; cdr3_aa: CAISAELAQLDTQYF; clone_size: -; j_call: TRBJ2-3; d_call: -; v_call: TRBV10-3
cdr3_nt: TGTGCCAGCAGGGACTCACGGCGGGATAATTCACCCCTCCACTTT; cdr3_aa: CASRDSRRDNSPLHF; clone_size: -; j_call: TRBJ1-6; d_call: -; v_call: TRBV6-2/TRBV6-3
cdr3_nt: TGTGCCAGCAGCCAAGATCTCTATATGGCTAGCGGGGTATGGTACCAAGAGACCCAGTACTTC; cdr3_aa: CASSQDLYMASGVWYQETQYF; clone_size: -; j_call: TRBJ2-5; d_call: TRBD2; v_call: TRBV14
cdr3_nt: TGTGCCAGCAGTTTACAGGATAACTATGGCTACACCTTC; cdr3_aa: CASSLQDNYGYTF; clone_size: once; j_call: TRBJ1-2; d_call: -; v_call: TRBV6-6
cdr3_nt: TGTGCCAGCAGCCTCACAGGGTTTAACTATGGCTACACCTTC; cdr3_aa: CASSLTGFNYGYTF; clone_size: -; j_call: TRBJ1-2; d_call: -; v_call: TRBV3-1
cdr3_nt: TGTGCCATCAGTGAGTCGCCCCGACAGGCCCTGAACACTGAAGCTTTCTTT; cdr3_aa: CAISESPRQALNTEAFF; clone_size: -; j_call: TRBJ1-1; d_call: -; v_call: TRBV10-3